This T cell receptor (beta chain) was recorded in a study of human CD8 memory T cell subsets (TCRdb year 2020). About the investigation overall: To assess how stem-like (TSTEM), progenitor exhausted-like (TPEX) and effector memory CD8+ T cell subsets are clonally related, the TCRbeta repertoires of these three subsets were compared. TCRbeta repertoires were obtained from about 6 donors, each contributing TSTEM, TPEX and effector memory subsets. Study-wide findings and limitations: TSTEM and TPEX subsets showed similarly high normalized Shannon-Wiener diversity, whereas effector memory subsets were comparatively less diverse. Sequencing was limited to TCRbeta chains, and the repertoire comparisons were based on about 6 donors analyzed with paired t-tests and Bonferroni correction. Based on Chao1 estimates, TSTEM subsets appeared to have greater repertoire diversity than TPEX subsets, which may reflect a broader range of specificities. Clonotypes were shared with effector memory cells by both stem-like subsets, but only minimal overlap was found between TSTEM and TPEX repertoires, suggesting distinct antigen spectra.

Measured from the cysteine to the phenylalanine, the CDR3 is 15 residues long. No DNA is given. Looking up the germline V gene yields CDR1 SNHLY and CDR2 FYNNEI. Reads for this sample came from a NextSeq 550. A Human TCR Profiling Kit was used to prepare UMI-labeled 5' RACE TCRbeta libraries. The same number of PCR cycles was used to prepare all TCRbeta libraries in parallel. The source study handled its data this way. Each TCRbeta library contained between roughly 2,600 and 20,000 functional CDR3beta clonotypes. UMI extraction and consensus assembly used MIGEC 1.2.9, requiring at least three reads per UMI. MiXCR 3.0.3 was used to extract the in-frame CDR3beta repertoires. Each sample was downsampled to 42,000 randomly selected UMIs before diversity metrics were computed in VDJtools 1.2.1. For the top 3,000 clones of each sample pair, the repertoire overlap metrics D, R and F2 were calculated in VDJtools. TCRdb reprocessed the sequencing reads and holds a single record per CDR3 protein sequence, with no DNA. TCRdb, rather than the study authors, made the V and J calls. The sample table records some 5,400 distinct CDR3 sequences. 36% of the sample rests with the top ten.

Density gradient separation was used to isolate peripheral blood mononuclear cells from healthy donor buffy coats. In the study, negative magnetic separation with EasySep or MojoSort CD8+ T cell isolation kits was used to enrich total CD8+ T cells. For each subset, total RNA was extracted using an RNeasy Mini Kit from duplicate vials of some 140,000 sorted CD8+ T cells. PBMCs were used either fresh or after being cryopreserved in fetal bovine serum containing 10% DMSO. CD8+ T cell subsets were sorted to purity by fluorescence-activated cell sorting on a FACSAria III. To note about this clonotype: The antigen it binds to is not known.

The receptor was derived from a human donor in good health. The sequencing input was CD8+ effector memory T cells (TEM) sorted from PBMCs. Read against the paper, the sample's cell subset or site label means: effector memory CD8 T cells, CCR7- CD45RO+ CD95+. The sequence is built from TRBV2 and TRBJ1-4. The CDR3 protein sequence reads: CASTPPAEENEKLFF.